The clone carrying this TCR beta chain showed up just a few times. The antigen remains unidentified. A universal primer site was created by template switching, with the cDNA bearing unique molecular identifiers. Each CDR3 protein gets one entry after TCRdb re-called the 5' RACE reads with MiXCR. The repertoire consists of approximately 700,000 distinct CDR3 sequences, with over 5% occurring once and the leading ten covering about 2%. The CDR3 sequence is 15 residues long. The germline V gene encodes CDR1 LNHNV and CDR2 YYDKDF (reference sequence). After removal of 5 bases from V and 5 bases from J, the junction contained 11 bases not matched to a gene. This sample was included in a study of identical twins. Overall study findings and caveats: With abundant cord blood beta clonotypes, insertions were fewer; memory repertoires showed no such pattern.

The source of this sequence is a man younger than 35 in good health. The chain links TRBV15 to TRBJ2-5, with 7 bases that match TRBD2. Source material: naive T cells sorted from blood. The CDR3 is CATSLRSGGRETQYF. For the CDR3, the DNA is TGTGCCACCAGCCTGCGGTCCGGGGGGAGGGAGACCCAGTACTTC.